What follows describes a single T cell receptor (beta chain). Some clones are missing from TCRdb's copy, which holds only in-frame ones; the method was immunoSEQ multiplex PCR. The repertoire holds about 140,000 clones, roughly 85% seen once, with under 3% in the top ten. Trimming shortened V by 10 bases and J by 7 bases, and 11 bases separated the two germline ends. From germline, CDR1 is ENHRY and CDR2 SYGVKD. This CDR3 has 11 amino acids. The sample is drawn from a study of blood T cell repertoires in COVID-19. About the study: COVID-19 samples from acute and convalescent phases originated in the United States, Italy and Spain.

The sample consisted of peripheral blood. V usage is TRBV10-3 and J usage is TRBJ2-1; perhaps TRBD2 as D (5 bases). The TCR was taken from a man aged 50 or older with acute or convalescent COVID-19. CDR3 loop: CATSPGNEQFF. The CDR3 bases are TGTGCCACCTCTCCGGGGAATGAGCAGTTCTTC.